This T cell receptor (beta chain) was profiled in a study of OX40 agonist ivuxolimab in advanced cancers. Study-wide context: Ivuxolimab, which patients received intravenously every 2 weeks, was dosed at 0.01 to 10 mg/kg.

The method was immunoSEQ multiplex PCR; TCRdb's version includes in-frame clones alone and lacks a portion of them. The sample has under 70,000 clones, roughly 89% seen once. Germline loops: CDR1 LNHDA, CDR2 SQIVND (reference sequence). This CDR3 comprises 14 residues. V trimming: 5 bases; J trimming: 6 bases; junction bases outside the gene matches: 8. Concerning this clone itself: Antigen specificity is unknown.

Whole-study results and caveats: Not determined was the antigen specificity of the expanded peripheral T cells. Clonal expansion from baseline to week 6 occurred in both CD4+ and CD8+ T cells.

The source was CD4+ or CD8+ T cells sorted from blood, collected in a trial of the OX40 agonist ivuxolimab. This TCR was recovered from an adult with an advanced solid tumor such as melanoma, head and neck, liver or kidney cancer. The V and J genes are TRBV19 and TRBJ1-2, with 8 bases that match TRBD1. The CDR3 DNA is TGTGCCAGTAGTGTTCGACAGGGGATGGATGGCTACACCTTC. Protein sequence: CASSVRQGMDGYTF.